These 21 T cell receptor beta chains came from one sample sequenced in a study of cytomegalovirus exposure and HLA in healthy donors. PCR employed 60 Vbeta and 13 Jbeta primers. The repertoire was sequenced with immunoSEQ multiplex PCR; TCRdb's copy has only in-frame clones and lacks some. The sample includes 50,000 to 70,000 clones. Sequencing used PBMCs. These receptors were collected from a male donor in good health and CMV-seronegative.

This chain links TRBV14 with TRBJ1-2, with 9 bases matching TRBD1. The V gene end was trimmed by 3 bases and the J gene end by 4 bases; junction bases not matched to a gene: 9. In germline, CDR1 is SGHDN, CDR2 FVKESK. The CDR3 is made up of 16 amino acids. CDR3 in amino acids: CASSHHRGRVAYGYTF. The DNA of the CDR3 is TGTGCCAGCAGCCACCACAGGGGGCGAGTCGCCTATGGCTACACCTTC.

The V and J genes are TRBV4-2 and TRBJ2-3; TRBD2 agrees at 12 bases. The J segment lost 3 bases and the V segment lost 3 bases, leaving 4 bases of the junction unmatched. This CDR3 has 16 amino acids. Looked up from germline, CDR1 is LGHNA and CDR2 is YNFKEQ. The CDR3 DNA follows: TGTGCCAGCAGCCAGCCGACTAGCGGGGGTACAGATACGCAGTATTTT. Its protein is CASSQPTSGGTDTQYF.

The V gene is TRBV6-6, the J gene TRBJ2-7; 10 positions agree with TRBD1. Germline CDR1 is MNHNY and CDR2 is SVGAGI (reference sequence). Germline trimming cut 4 bases from V and 6 bases from J; bases unmatched to any gene: 9. The CDR3 extends over 15 amino acids. CDR3 DNA: TGTGCCAGCAGTTTCATAGTGGGACAGGGGACCGAGCAGTACTTC. Protein: CASSFIVGQGTEQYF.

The chain has TRBV19 and TRBJ2-1; 7 bases align to TRBD1. In germline, CDR1 is LNHDA, CDR2 SQIVND (reference sequence). V lost 3 bases and J lost 3; bases outside the gene matches: 8. The CDR3 extends over 16 amino acids. The CDR3 DNA reads TGTGCCAGTAGTATTCTTTCGGGACAGAACTACAATGAGCAGTTCTTC. This sequence encodes CASSILSGQNYNEQFF.

This chain uses TRBV28 with TRBJ1-2, with TRBD1 as a possible D gene (6 bases). This CDR3 has 16 amino acids. Germline loops: CDR1 MDHEN, CDR2 SYDVKM. Trimming shortened V by 0 bases and J by 5 bases, and 16 bases separated the two germline ends. The CDR3 spells CASSLWSLTGQYGYTF. In nucleotides, the CDR3 is TGTGCCAGCAGTTTATGGAGTTTGACAGGACAATATGGCTACACCTTC.

The rearrangement joins TRBV28 to TRBJ2-4, with a possible D match to TRBD1 (6 bases). CDR1 is MDHEN and CDR2 is SYDVKM in the germline V gene. Trimming cost V 6 bases and J 0 bases, with 9 bases left between them. This CDR3 spans 14 amino acids. The CDR3 is CASRDSLAKNIQYF. In nucleotides, the CDR3 is TGTGCCAGCAGGGACAGCTTAGCCAAAAACATTCAGTACTTC.

The chain carries TRBV6-1 and TRBJ1-5; D is unresolved. This CDR3 contains 11 residues. Germline V gene sequence: CDR1 MNHNS, CDR2 SASEGT. Trimming cost V 8 bases and J 9 bases, with 11 bases left between them. Here the CDR3 reads CASGSRGPQHF. The CDR3 DNA reads TGTGCCAGCGGGAGCCGGGGGCCCCAGCATTTT.

V and J are TRBV5-1 and TRBJ2-3; 10 bases are a match to TRBD2. The CDR3 is 18 residues long. Germline-derived CDR1 and CDR2 are SGHRS and YFSETQ. With 1 base clipped from V and 6 bases from J, the junction kept 14 bases outside the gene matches. CDR3 nucleotides: TGCGCCAGCAGCTTGTCGCCCCTCGGGTCAGCGGGAGGGGATACGCAGTATTTT. This codes for CASSLSPLGSAGGDTQYF.

The J gene is TRBJ2-1, the V gene TRBV4-2; 9 bases line up with TRBD1. CDR1 and CDR2 from the germline V gene are LGHNA and YNFKEQ. V trimming: 1 base; J trimming: 2 bases; junction bases outside the gene matches: 3. The CDR3 loop spans 16 amino acids. CDR3 region: CASSQVRTGAYNEQFF. CDR3 nucleotides: TGTGCCAGCAGCCAAGTTAGGACAGGGGCCTACAATGAGCAGTTCTTC.

The DNA of the CDR3 is TGTGCCAGCACTGCACAGGGCGTAAACGGTAAGCCCCAGCATTTT. As protein: CASTAQGVNGKPQHF. The genes are TRBV6-6 and TRBJ1-5; a possible D gene is TRBD1 (6 bases). V lost 7 bases and J lost 8, with 21 bases in between. From germline, CDR1 is MNHNY and CDR2 SVGAGI (reference sequence). This CDR3 is 15 amino acids long.

This chain links TRBV28 with TRBJ1-1; TRBD1 aligns across 7 bases. The germline CDR1 and CDR2 sequences are MDHEN and SYDVKM. The CDR3 runs 14 residues. V lost 6 bases and J lost 4; bases outside the gene matches: 8. The CDR3 loop is CASSPGGRATEAFF. CDR3 coding DNA: TGTGCCAGCAGCCCAGGGGGTCGGGCCACTGAAGCTTTCTTT.

The chain has TRBV29-1 and TRBJ2-2; 11 positions match TRBD2. The germline V gene has CDR1 SQVTM and CDR2 ANQGSEA. This CDR3 contains 16 residues. V was clipped by 6 bases and J by 2 bases; unmatched bases: 8. This chain's CDR3 is CSVYRTSGPNTGELFF. The CDR3 DNA is TGCAGCGTCTACAGGACTAGCGGGCCCAACACCGGGGAGCTGTTTTTT.

The chain uses TRBV7-9 and TRBJ1-1; D unclear. Deletions cut 5 bases from V and 6 bases from J, with 10 bases between. The CDR3 contains 12 residues. Germline-derived CDR1 and CDR2 are SEHNR and FQNEAQ (reference sequence). The CDR3 region is CASSPEVAEAFF. The CDR3 DNA reads as TGTGCCAGCAGCCCCGAGGTCGCTGAAGCTTTCTTT.

The chain uses TRBV4-2 and TRBJ1-2; D not resolved. The V and J ends lost 1 base and 7 bases respectively, with 13 bases between them. Germline CDR1 LGHNA, CDR2 YNFKEQ. The CDR3 is 14 amino acids. CDR3 DNA sequence: TGTGCCAGCAGCCAAGCCCGGGGAGTAACTGGCTACACCTTC. Translating it yields CASSQARGVTGYTF.

The V gene is TRBV6-1, the J gene TRBJ2-2; 8 bases line up with TRBD1. Germline V gives CDR1 MNHNS, CDR2 SASEGT. V shed 6 bases, J shed 4 bases, and the junction held 4 bases outside the gene matches. The CDR3 has 14 residues. CDR3 sequence reads: CASSLRGPTGELFF. The CDR3 region has the DNA TGTGCCAGCAGCCTCAGGGGGCCCACCGGGGAGCTGTTTTTT.

The chain has TRBV18 and TRBJ2-2; TRBD2 agrees at 8 bases. CDR3 length equals 18 residues. Trimming took 4 bases from V and 1 from J; bases not matched to a gene: 11. Germline CDR1 KGHSH, CDR2 LQKENI. CDR3 bases: TGTGCCAGCTCACGGCCCGGGGGGGTTAGCGAGAACACCGGGGAGCTGTTTTTT. Its protein is CASSRPGGVSENTGELFF.

The chain has TRBV19 and TRBJ2-3; D may be TRBD2 (5 bases). The germline V gene has CDR1 LNHDA and CDR2 SQIVND (reference sequence). The CDR3 length is 15 residues. V was trimmed by 4 bases and J by 0 bases, leaving 11 bases between them. In DNA form, the CDR3 reads TGTGCCAGTAGTACCAGAGGAGGTAGCACAGATACGCAGTATTTT. The encoded protein is CASSTRGGSTDTQYF.

The J gene is TRBJ2-7, the V gene TRBV27; the match to TRBD1 covers 11 bases. J gave up 4 bases and V 8 bases, and 4 bases lay outside the gene matches. CDR1 is MNHEY, CDR2 SMNVEV, per germline (reference sequence). The CDR3 length is 13 residues. This CDR3 reads CASGRDRGYEQYF. CDR3 nucleotide sequence: TGTGCCAGCGGGCGGGACAGGGGGTACGAGCAGTACTTC.

The rearrangement uses TRBV4-3 and TRBJ2-2; 8 nucleotides match TRBD2. CDR3 length: 16 amino acids. Germline values: CDR1 LGHNA, CDR2 YSLEER. Losses at the gene ends were 4 bases for V and 0 bases for J; bases not matched to a gene: 4. CDR3 region: CASSPLAGTNTGELFF. The DNA for the CDR3 is TGCGCCAGCAGCCCTTTAGCGGGAACGAACACCGGGGAGCTGTTTTTT.

CDR3 protein: CASSSTRGGGTGELFF. CDR3 DNA sequence: TGTGCCAGCAGTTCGACTCGGGGGGGTGGTACCGGGGAGCTGTTTTTT. The genes are TRBV27 and TRBJ2-2; 8 bases map to TRBD2. Losses at the gene ends were 4 bases for V and 5 bases for J; bases not matched to a gene: 9. Germline V gene lookup returns CDR1 MNHEY and CDR2 SMNVEV (reference sequence). The CDR3 sequence is 16 residues long.

The chain couples TRBV28 to TRBJ2-4; 9 bases are shared with TRBD1. The CDR3 runs to 13 residues. The junction had 10 bases not matched to a gene; V was cut back by 11 bases and J by 8 bases. Looked up from germline, CDR1 is MDHEN and CDR2 is SYDVKM. The CDR3 region is CAGRGTGRHIQYF. For the CDR3, the DNA is TGTGCCGGACGAGGGACAGGGAGACACATTCAGTACTTC.